A selection of T cell receptor beta chains follows, all from one sample in a study of HIV-infected children after antiretroviral therapy interruption. Via MiXCR, TCRdb re-called the 3' RACE reads, giving one row per CDR3 protein. Found here are 70,000 to 90,000 distinct CDR3 sequences, 6% to 8.5% of them singletons; the top ten hold 1% to 1.3%. Source: CD45RA+ CD4+ T cells from PBMCs, pooled from several time points, taken from a donor given antiretroviral therapy, either interrupted or continuous. The receptor set was obtained from a pool of human donors with HIV. Both conserved end residues are part of each CDR3.

TRBV12-3/TRBV12-4	TRBJ2-7	CASSLNSPSSYEQYF
TRBV6-5	TRBJ1-5	CASRPGTGVGNQPQHF
TRBV7-3	TRBJ2-2	CASSGQGGTGELFF
TRBV2	TRBJ2-2	CASSAFPTSGAIRGELFF
TRBV7-2	TRBJ2-7	CASSLVRGYEQYF
TRBV19	TRBJ1-1	CASSMATGTGNTEAFF
TRBV5-1	TRBJ2-7	CASSLGRGGNYEQYF
TRBV2	TRBJ2-4	CASSSYGGPLYNIQYF
TRBV7-8	TRBJ2-2	CASSQGPANPGELFF
TRBV29-1	TRBJ2-2	CSVGLVVGGELFF
TRBV4-2	TRBJ1-6	CASSQETGAIFSPLHF
TRBV19	TRBJ2-3	CASSSASATDTQYF
TRBV6-2/TRBV6-3	TRBJ2-1	CASSSWFGEAAYNEQFF
TRBV28	TRBJ2-7	CASSLRTANRGRVEQYF
TRBV18	TRBJ2-1	CASSTKGESGLNEQFF